The entry that follows covers one T cell receptor beta chain sequence. The data were taken from a study of blood T cells in healthy people across ages. The CDR3 is 16 residues long. Extraction of total RNA produced a minimum of 5.5 micrograms from each sample. With a J-beta primer mix and a sample-barcoded 5' primer, a second PCR ran 7 to 11 cycles. TCRdb redid the calling of the 5' RACE reads with MiXCR, one entry per CDR3 protein. The repertoire holds more than 750,000 distinct CDR3 sequences, with about 29% as singletons. These data are also associated with another study on T cells of mothers and their children.

The V gene is TRBV21-1, the J gene TRBJ2-7; TRBD1, the table's D call, lacks a check against the DNA. The assigned J gene may be wrong: the sequence end matches TRBJ2-5 better. TRBV21-1 is flagged as a pseudogene. Sequencing used blood. The receptor comes from a woman aged 40 to 50 in good health. CDR3: CASSSDPHREQETQYF. CDR3 nucleotide sequence: TGTGCCAGCAGCAGCGACCCCCACCGGGAACAAGAGACCCAGTACTTC.